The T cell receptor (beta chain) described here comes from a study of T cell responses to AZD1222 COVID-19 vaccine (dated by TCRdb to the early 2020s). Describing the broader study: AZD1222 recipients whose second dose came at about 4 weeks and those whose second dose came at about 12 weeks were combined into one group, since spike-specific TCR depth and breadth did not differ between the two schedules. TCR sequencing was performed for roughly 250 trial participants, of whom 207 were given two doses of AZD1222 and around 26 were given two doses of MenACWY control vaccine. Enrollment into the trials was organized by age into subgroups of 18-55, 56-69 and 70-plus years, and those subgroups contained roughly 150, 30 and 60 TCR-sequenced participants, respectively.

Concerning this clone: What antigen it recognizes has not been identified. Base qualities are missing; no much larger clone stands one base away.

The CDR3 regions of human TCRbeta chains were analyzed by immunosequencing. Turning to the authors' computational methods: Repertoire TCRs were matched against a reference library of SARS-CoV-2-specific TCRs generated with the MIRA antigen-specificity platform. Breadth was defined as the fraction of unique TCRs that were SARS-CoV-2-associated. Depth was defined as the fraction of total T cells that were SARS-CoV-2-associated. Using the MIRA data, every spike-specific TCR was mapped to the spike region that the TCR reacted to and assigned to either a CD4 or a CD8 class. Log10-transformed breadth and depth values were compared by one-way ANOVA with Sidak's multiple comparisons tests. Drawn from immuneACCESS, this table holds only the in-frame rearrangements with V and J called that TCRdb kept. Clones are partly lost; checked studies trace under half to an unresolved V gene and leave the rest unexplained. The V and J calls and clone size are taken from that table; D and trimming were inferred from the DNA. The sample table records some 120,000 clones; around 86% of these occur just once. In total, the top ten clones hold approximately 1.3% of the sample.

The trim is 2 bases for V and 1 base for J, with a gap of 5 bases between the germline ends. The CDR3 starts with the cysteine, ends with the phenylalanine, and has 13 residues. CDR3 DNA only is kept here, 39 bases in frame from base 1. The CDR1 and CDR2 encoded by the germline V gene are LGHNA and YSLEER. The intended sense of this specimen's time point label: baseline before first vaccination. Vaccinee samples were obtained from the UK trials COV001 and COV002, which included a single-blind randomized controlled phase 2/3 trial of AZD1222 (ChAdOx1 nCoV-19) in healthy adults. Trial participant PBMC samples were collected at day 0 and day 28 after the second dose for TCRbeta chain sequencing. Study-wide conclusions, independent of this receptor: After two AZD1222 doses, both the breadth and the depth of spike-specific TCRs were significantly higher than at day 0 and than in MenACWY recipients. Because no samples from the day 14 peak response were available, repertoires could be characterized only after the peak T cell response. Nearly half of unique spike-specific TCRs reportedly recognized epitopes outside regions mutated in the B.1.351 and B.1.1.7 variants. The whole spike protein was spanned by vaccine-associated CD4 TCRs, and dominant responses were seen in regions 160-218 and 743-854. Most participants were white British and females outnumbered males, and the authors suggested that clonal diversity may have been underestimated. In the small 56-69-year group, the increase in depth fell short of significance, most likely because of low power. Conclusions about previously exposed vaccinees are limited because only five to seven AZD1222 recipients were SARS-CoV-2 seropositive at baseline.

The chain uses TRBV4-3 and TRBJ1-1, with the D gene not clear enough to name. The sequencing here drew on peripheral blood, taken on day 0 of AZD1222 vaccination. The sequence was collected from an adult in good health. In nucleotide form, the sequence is TGCGCCAGCAGCCAAACAGAGAACACTGAAGCTTTCTTT. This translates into CASSQTENTEAFF.